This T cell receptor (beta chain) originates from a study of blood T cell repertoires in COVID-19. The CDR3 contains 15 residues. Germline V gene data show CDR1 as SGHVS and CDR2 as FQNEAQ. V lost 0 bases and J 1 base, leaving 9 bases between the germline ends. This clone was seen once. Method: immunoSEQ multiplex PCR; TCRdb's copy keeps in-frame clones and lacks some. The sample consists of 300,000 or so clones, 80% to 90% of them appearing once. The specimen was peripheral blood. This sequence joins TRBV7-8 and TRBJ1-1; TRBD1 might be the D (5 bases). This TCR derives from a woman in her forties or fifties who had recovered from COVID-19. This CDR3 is CASSLAGTSNTEAFF. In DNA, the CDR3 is TGTGCCAGCAGCTTAGCCGGGACTTCGAACACTGAAGCTTTCTTT. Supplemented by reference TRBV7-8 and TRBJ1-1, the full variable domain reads GAGVSQSPRYKVAKRGQDVALRCDPISGHVSLFWYQQALGQGPEFLTYFQNEAQLDKSGLPSDRFFAERPEGSVSTLKIQRTQQEDSAVYLCASSLAGTSNTEAFFGQGTRLTVV.